One and the same sample provided the 9 T cell receptor beta chains below, sequenced in a study of early T cells in non-severe SARS-CoV-2 infection. TCRdb reprocessed the 5' RACE reads with MiXCR, giving one entry per CDR3 protein. This table has 75,000 to 80,000 distinct CDR3 sequences, roughly a sixth appearing once. Sample: whole blood. These receptors all stem from an adult who was a healthcare worker with PCR-confirmed SARS-CoV-2 infection or an uninfected control (not recorded which).

The chain has TRBV7-3 and TRBJ2-5; unclear D gene. V was shortened by 10 bases and J by 1 base, with 10 bases between the two germline ends. This CDR3 has 12 residues. Germline loops: CDR1 SGHTA, CDR2 FQGTGA. The CDR3 protein is CAIRSTQETQYF. The CDR3 DNA reads as TGTGCCATACGTTCTACCCAAGAGACCCAGTACTTC.

The chain recombines TRBV6-5 with TRBJ1-5; D is possibly TRBD1 (5 bases). The V end lost 9 bases, the J end lost 3 bases, and 15 bases lay between the germline ends. Germline V gene data show CDR1 as MNHEY and CDR2 as SVGAGI. The CDR3 covers 14 residues. This CDR3 reads CASSRGRDNQPQHF. As DNA, the CDR3 is TGTGCCAGTTCCCGCGGCAGGGACAATCAGCCCCAGCATTTT.

V usage is TRBV29-1 and J usage is TRBJ1-5, with 7 bases aligning to TRBD1. This CDR3 is 13 amino acids long. Trimming at V came to 2 bases and at J to 6 bases, leaving 4 bases not matched to a gene. The germline V gene encodes CDR1 SQVTM and CDR2 ANQGSEA. The CDR3 sequence is CSVEQGVGQPQHF. For the CDR3, the DNA is TGCAGCGTTGAACAGGGGGTTGGTCAGCCCCAGCATTTT.

This clonotype was seen a handful of times. The rearrangement uses TRBV6-6 and TRBJ1-3; D call uncertain. Looked up from germline, CDR1 is MNHNY and CDR2 is SVGAGI (reference sequence). Trimming removed 0 bases from V and 2 bases from J, with 8 bases in between. The CDR3 runs to 15 residues. The CDR3 nucleotides are TGTGCCAGCAGTTACTCCGACAAGGCTGGAAACACCATATATTTT. Translation: CASSYSDKAGNTIYF.

This clonotype was observed a few times. The V and J genes are TRBV5-1 and TRBJ2-3, with 10 positions matching TRBD2. Per germline, CDR1 SGHRS and CDR2 YFSETQ. The CDR3 totals 18 residues. V lost 4 bases to trimming and J lost 1 base; unmatched junction nucleotides: 12. This chain's CDR3 is CASSGGARSGGGTDTQYF. The CDR3 bases are TGCGCCAGCAGCGGAGGAGCTAGGAGCGGGGGGGGCACAGATACGCAGTATTTT.

This chain uses TRBV12-3 or TRBV12-4 with TRBJ2-3; 9 bases fit TRBD1. With V trimmed by 5 bases and J by 0 bases, 3 bases remained unmatched. The CDR3 runs 15 residues. This CDR3 is CASSRDRGSTDTQYF. The CDR3 coding sequence is TGTGCCAGCAGTCGCGACAGGGGGAGCACAGATACGCAGTATTTT.

This clonotype was observed at least ten times. The V call is TRBV7-6, the J call TRBJ2-5; D unclear. The CDR3 contains 13 residues. The V gene lost 2 bases and the J gene lost 1 base, with 5 bases spanning the gap. Germline lookup yields CDR1 SGHVS and CDR2 FNYEAQ. Here the CDR3 reads CASSLWGQETQYF. Here the CDR3 DNA reads TGTGCCAGCAGCTTATGGGGCCAAGAGACCCAGTACTTC.

This clonotype has just a few counts. V and J are TRBV20-1 and TRBJ2-1; 7 positions agree with TRBD2. V lost 0 bases and J lost 4; bases outside the gene matches: 6. CDR1 is DFQATT and CDR2 is SNEGSKA in the germline V gene (reference sequence). The CDR3 spans 15 residues. DNA of the CDR3: TGCAGTGCTAGAGAGAAAGCGGGAAGGTACAATGAGCAGTTCTTC. It translates to CSAREKAGRYNEQFF.

In this sample, this clonotype turned up a few times. The genes are TRBV7-3 and TRBJ1-6; D is unresolved. The V gene's germline CDR1 is SGHTA and CDR2 FQGTGA. The CDR3 extends over 13 amino acids. Trimming stripped 4 bases from V and 8 bases from J, with 9 bases between. The CDR3 is CASSSRPDSPLHF. CDR3 in DNA: TGTGCCAGCAGCTCGCGACCGGATTCACCCCTCCACTTT.